One TCR beta chain is described in this entry. The repertoire was sequenced with immunoSEQ multiplex PCR; TCRdb's copy has only in-frame clones and lacks some. The sample lists about 440,000 clones, roughly nine tenths seen once, with 1.5% to 2% in the top ten. The germline CDR1 and CDR2 sequences are SGHVS and FQNEAQ. Trimming stripped 2 bases from V and 7 bases from J, with 17 bases between. This CDR3 contains 16 residues. This sample is part of a study of blood T cell repertoires in COVID-19. For the study at large: T cells, B-cell-depleted T cells, or PBMCs supplied cDNA or gDNA.

The sequence was obtained from a woman between 18 and 29 years old with acute COVID-19. The V call is TRBV7-8, the J call TRBJ2-2; TRBD2 is a possible D gene (7 bases). The sequencing input was PBMCs or T cells enriched from blood (not recorded which). The CDR3 nucleotides read TGTGCCAGCAGCTTAAGTGGGAGGGGGGGCGGCGGGGAGCTGTTTTTT. Amino acids: CASSLSGRGGGGELFF.